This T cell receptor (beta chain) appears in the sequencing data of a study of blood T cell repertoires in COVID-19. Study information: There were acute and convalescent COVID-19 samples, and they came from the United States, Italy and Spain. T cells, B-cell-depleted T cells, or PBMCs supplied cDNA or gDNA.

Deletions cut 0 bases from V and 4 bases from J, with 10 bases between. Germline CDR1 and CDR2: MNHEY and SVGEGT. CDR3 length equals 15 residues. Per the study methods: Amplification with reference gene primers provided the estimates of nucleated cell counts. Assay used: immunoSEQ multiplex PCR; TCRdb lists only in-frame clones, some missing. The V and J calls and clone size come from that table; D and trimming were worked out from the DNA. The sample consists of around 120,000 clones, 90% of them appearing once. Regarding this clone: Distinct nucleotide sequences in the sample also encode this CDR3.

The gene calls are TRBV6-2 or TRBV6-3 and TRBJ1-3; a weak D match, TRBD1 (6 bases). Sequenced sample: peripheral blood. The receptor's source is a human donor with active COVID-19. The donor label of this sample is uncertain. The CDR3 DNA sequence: TGTGCCAGCAGTTACTCGAGGGACATCGGAAACACCATATATTTT. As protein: CASSYSRDIGNTIYF.